This TCR beta chain was found in a study of CD4 and CD8 cells across lung adenocarcinoma regions listed by TCRdb under 2018. A note on the overall study: Intratumor heterogeneity of the T cell receptor repertoire was examined by comparing tumor centers with tumor margins.

The donors were patients who had localized lung adenocarcinoma, which is a subtype of non-small cell lung cancer. The margins of localized lung adenocarcinomas were where the samples came from. For TCR repertoire analysis, CD8+ T cells from tumor tissue were profiled apart from CD4+ T cells. Points on this clonotype: No cognate antigen has been identified for it. No much larger clone exists at a distance of one base, and base qualities are not known.

The library was prepared using PCR. Sequencing instrument: HiSeq X Ten. Using fastp at Q25 and MiXCR, TCRdb reprocessed the public reads and kept productive beta chains. Each entry merges the rows of one CDR3 protein and shows their most common DNA and genes. The sample table shows 10,000 to 15,000 distinct CDR3 sequences, and 45% to 50% are seen once. Less than 30% of the sample is taken by the ten largest. The CDR3 has 11 amino acids, counting the end cysteine and phenylalanine. CDR3 DNA is the only sequence kept; it has 33 bases, read in frame from the first base. The junction carries 6 bases between V and J, which are trimmed by 2 bases and 10 bases respectively. CDR1 and CDR2, per the germline V gene, are MNHEY and SVGAGI.

The clonotype originates from a male donor with lung adenocarcinoma. The CD4 and CD8 labels of this study may be unreliable. The sample comprised CD8+ T cells from the margin of a lung tumor. What the cell subset or site label conveys for this sample: tumor margin region. This chain is built from TRBV6-5 and TRBJ2-1; the D gene is possibly TRBD2, with 5 bases matching. The DNA reads as follows: TGTGCCAGCAGTTACGAGCGGGAGCAGTTCTTC. Its translation is CASSYEREQFF.